This T cell receptor (beta chain) was observed in a study of beta chain features in type 1 diabetes. For this clone: The antigen is undetermined. Other nucleotide sequences in the sample specify the same CDR3.

cDNA synthesis used the whole RNA isolate, giving expressed TCRB sequences. The repertoire was sequenced with immunoSEQ multiplex PCR; TCRdb's copy has only in-frame clones and lacks some. The sample records hundreds of thousands of clones, approximately 15% being singletons. Via CD45RO/CCR7/CD25/CD127/CD95/CD27, cells of the CD4+ naive, central memory, regulatory and stem cell-like memory subsets were sorted. Findings and limits, study-wide: PCR might preferentially amplify shorter templates, equally in patients and controls. Researchers report that Type 1 diabetes patients had moderately but significantly shorter TCRB CDR3s across all four CD4+ subsets. VDJ junctions from type 1 diabetes patients carried fewer insertions and larger deletions.

Germline V lookup: CDR1 KGHSH, CDR2 LQKENI. This CDR3 region has 14 residues. J gave up 2 bases and V 6 bases, and 4 bases lay outside the gene matches. The TCR originated in a man between 25 and 39 years old in good health. This rearrangement joins TRBV18 to TRBJ2-5; 9 bases are a match to TRBD1. Sequenced: naive CD4+ T cells from blood. The CDR3 protein is CASSLDRGQETQYF. For the CDR3, the DNA is TGTGCCAGCTCCCTGGACAGGGGACAAGAGACCCAGTACTTC.